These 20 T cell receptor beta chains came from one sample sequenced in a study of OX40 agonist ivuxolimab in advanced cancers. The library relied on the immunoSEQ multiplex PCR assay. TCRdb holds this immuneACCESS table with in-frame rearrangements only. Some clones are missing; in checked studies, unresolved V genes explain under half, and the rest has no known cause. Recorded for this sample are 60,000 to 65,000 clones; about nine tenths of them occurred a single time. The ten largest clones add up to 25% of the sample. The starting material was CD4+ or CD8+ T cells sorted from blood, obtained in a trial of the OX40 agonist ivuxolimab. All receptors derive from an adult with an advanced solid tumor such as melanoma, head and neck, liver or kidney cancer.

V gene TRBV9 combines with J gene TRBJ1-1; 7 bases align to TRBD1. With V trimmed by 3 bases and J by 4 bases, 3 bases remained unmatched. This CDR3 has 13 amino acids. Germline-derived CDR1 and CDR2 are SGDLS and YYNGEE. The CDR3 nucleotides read TGTGCCAGCAGCGGTGGGACAGCCACTGAAGCTTTCTTT. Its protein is CASSGGTATEAFF.

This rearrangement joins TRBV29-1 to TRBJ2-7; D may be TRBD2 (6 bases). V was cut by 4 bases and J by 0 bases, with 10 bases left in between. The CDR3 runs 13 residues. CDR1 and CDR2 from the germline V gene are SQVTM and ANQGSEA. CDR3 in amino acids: CSVGQTSSYEQYF. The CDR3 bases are TGCAGCGTTGGGCAGACTAGCTCCTACGAGCAGTACTTC.

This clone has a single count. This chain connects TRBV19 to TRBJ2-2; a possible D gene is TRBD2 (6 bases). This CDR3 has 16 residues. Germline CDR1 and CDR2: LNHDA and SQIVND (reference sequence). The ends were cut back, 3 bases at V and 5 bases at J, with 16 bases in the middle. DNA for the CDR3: TGTGCCAGTAGTATCGGAGGGTATGGGGTTACCGGGGAGCTGTTTTTT. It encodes CASSIGGYGVTGELFF. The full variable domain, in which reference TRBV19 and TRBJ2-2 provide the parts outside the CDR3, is DGGITQSPKYLFRKEGQNVTLSCEQNLNHDAMYWYRQDPGQGLRLIYYSQIVNDFQKGDIAEGYSVSREKKESFPLTVTSAQKNPTAFYLCASSIGGYGVTGELFFGEGSRLTVL.

The CDR3 DNA reads TGTGCCAGTAGTATTCTAGCGGGTTCAGGGCAGTTCTTC. Encoded protein: CASSILAGSGQFF. V and J are TRBV19 and TRBJ2-1; TRBD2 matches at 8 bases. Unmatched junction bases numbered 7, after V lost 3 bases and J lost 12 bases. Germline CDR1 reads LNHDA; CDR2 reads SQIVND (reference sequence). CDR3 length equals 13 residues. Using reference TRBV19 and TRBJ2-1 for the parts outside the CDR3, the full variable domain is DGGITQSPKYLFRKEGQNVTLSCEQNLNHDAMYWYRQDPGQGLRLIYYSQIVNDFQKGDIAEGYSVSREKKESFPLTVTSAQKNPTAFYLCASSILAGSGQFFGPGTRLTVL.

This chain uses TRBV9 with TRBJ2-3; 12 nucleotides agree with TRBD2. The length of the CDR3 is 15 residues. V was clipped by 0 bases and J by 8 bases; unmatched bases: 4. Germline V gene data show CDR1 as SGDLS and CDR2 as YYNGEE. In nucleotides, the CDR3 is TGTGCCAGCAGCGTAGTGACTAGCGGGAGTGGTACGCAGTATTTT. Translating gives CASSVVTSGSGTQYF.

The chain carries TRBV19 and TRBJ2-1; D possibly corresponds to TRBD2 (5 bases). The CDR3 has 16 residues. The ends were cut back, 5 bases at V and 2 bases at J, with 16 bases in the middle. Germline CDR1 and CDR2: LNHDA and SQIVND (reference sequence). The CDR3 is CASSFLGSVAYNEQFF. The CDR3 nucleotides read TGTGCCAGTAGTTTTCTGGGGAGCGTGGCCTACAATGAGCAGTTCTTC.

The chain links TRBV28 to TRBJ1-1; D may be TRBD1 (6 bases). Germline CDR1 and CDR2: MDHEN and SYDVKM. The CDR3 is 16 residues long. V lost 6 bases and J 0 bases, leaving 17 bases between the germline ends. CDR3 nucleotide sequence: TGTGCCAGCAGCATAACCCCTGGACAGATGAACACTGAAGCTTTCTTT. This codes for CASSITPGQMNTEAFF. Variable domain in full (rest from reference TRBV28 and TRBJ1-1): DVKVTQSSRYLVKRTGEKVFLECVQDMDHENMFWYRQDPGLGLRLIYFSYDVKMKEKGDIPEGYSVSREKKERFSLILESASTNQTSMYLCASSITPGQMNTEAFFGQGTRLTVV.

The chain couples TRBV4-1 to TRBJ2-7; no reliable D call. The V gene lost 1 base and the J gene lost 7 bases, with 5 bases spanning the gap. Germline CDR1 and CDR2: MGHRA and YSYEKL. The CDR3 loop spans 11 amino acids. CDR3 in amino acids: CASSQGTEQYF. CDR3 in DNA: TGCGCCAGCAGCCAAGGTACAGAGCAGTACTTC.

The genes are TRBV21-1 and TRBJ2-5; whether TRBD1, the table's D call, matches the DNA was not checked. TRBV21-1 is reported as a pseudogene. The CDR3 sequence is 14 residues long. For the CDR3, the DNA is TGTGCCAGCAGCAAACTACAGGGTCGGGAGACCCAGTACTTC. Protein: CASSKLQGRETQYF.

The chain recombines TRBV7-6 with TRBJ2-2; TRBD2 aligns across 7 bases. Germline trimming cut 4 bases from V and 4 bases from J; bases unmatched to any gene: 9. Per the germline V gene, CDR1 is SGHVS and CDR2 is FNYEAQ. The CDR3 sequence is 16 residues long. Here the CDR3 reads CASSSLEGGGTGELFF. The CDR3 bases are TGTGCCAGCAGCTCCCTAGAAGGCGGGGGCACCGGGGAGCTGTTTTTT.

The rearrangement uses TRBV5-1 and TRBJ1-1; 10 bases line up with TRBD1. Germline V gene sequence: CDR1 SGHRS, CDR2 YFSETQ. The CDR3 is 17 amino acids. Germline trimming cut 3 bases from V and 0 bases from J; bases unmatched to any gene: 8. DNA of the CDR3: TGCGCCAGCAGCTCAGGGGACAGGGGATCCATGAACACTGAAGCTTTCTTT. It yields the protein CASSSGDRGSMNTEAFF. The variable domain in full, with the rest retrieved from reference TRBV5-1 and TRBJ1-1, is KAGVTQTPRYLIKTRGQQVTLSCSPISGHRSVSWYQQTPGQGLQFLFEYFSETQRNKGNFPGRFSGRQFSNSRSEMNVSTLELGDSALYLCASSSGDRGSMNTEAFFGQGTRLTVV.

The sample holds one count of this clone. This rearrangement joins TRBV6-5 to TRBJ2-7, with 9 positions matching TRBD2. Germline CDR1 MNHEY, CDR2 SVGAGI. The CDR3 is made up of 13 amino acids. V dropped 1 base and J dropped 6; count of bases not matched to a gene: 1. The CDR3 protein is CASSYWREGEQYF. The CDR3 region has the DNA TGTGCCAGCAGTTACTGGCGGGAGGGCGAGCAGTACTTC.

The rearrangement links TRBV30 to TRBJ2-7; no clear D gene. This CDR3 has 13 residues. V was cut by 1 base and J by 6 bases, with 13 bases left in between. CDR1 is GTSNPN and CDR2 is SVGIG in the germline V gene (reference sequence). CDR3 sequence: CAWSATLLGEQYF. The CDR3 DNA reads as TGTGCCTGGAGTGCAACCCTGCTCGGCGAGCAGTACTTC.

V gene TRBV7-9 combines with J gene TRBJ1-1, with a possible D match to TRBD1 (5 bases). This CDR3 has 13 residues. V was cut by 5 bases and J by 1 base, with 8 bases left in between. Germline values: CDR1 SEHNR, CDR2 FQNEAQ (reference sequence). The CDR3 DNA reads TGTGCCAGCAGCCCCACAGGGAACACTGAAGCTTTCTTT. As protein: CASSPTGNTEAFF. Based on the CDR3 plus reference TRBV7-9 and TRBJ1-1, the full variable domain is DTGVSQNPRHKITKRGQNVTFRCDPISEHNRLYWYRQTLGQGPEFLTYFQNEAQLEKSRLLSDRFSAERPKGSFSTLEIQRTEQGDSAMYLCASSPTGNTEAFFGQGTRLTVV.

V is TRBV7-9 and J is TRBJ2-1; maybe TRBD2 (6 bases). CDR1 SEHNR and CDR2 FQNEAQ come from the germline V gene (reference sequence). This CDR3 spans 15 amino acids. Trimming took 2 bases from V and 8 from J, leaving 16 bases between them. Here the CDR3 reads CASSLTGSGWDEQFF. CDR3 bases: TGTGCCAGCAGCTTAACCGGGAGTGGGTGGGATGAGCAGTTCTTC.

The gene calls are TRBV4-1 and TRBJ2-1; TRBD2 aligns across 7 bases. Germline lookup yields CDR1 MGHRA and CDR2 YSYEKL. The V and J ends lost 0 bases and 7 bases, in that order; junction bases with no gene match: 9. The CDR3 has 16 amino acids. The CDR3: CASSQDSGLGSNEQFF. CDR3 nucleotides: TGCGCCAGCAGCCAAGATAGTGGACTAGGGTCGAATGAGCAGTTCTTC.

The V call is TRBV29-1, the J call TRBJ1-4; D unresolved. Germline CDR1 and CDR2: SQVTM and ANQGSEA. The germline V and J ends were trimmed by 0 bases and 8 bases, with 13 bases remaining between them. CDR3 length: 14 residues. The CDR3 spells CSVEDPWSDEKLFF. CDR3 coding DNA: TGCAGCGTTGAAGATCCCTGGAGCGACGAAAAACTGTTTTTT.

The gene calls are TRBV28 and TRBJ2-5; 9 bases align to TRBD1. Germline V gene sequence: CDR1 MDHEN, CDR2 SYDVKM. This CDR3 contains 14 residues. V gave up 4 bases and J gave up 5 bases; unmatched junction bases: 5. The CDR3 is CASSSGTGSETQYF. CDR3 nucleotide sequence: TGTGCCAGCAGTTCCGGGACAGGGTCGGAGACCCAGTACTTC.

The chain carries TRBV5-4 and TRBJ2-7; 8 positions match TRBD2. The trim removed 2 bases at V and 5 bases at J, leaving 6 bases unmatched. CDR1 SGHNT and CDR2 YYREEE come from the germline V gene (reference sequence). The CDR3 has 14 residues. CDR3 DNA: TGTGCCAGCAGCTTTGTAGCGGGATGGAACGAGCAGTACTTC. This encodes CASSFVAGWNEQYF.

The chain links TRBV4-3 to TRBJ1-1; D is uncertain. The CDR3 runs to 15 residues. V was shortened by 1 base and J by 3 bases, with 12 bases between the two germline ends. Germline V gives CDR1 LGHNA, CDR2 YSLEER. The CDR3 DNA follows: TGCGCCAGCAGCCAAGTGAGAGGTCCCGACACTGAAGCTTTCTTT. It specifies CASSQVRGPDTEAFF.